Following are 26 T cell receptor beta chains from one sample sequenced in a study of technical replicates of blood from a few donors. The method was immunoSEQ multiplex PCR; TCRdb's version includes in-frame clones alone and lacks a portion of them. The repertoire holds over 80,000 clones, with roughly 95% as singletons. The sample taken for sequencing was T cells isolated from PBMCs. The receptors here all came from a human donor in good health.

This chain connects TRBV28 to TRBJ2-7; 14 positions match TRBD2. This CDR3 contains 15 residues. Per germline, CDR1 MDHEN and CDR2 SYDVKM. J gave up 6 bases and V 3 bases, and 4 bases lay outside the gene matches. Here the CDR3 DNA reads TGTGCCAGCAGTTTGCCCGGACTAGCGGGGGGCGAGCAGTACTTC. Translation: CASSLPGLAGGEQYF.

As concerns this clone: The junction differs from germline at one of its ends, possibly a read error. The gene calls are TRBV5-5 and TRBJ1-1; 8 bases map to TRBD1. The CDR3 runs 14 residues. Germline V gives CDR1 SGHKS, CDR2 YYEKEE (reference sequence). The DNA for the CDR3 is TGTGCCAGCAGCACGGGACAGGCGAACTCTGAAGCTTTCTTT. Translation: CASSTGQANSEAFF.

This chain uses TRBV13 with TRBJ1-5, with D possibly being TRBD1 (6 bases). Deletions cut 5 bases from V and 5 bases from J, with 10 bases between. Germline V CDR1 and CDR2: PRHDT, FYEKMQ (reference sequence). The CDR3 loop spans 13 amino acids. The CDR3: CASSQYRDQPQHF. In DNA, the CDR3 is TGTGCCAGCAGCCAATACAGGGATCAGCCCCAGCATTTT.

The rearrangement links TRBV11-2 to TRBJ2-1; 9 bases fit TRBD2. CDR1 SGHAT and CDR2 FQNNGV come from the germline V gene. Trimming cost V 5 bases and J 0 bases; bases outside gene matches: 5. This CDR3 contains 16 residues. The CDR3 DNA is TGTGCCAGCAGCCAACATAGCGGGAGCTCCTACAATGAGCAGTTCTTC. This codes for CASSQHSGSSYNEQFF. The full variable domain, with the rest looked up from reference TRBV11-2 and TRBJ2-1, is EAGVAQSPRYKIIEKRQSVAFWCNPISGHATLYWYQQILGQGPKLLIQFQNNGVVDDSQLPKDRFSAERLKGVDSTLKIQPAKLEDSAVYLCASSQHSGSSYNEQFFGPGTRLTVL.

DNA for the CDR3: TGTGCCTGGAGTGTACCAACTAGCCCAACTAATGAAAAACTGTTTTTT. Translation gives CAWSVPTSPTNEKLFF. J is TRBJ1-4 and V is TRBV30; no clear D gene. V gave up 0 bases and J gave up 0 bases, with 11 bases separating them. The germline CDR1 and CDR2 sequences are GTSNPN and SVGIG (reference sequence). This CDR3 comprises 16 residues.

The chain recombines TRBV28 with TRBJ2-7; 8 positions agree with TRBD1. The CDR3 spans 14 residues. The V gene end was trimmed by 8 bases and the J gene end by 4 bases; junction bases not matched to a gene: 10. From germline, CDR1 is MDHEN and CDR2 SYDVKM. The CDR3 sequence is CASDSGTGPYEQYF. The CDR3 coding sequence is TGTGCCAGCGATTCCGGGACAGGTCCATACGAGCAGTACTTC.

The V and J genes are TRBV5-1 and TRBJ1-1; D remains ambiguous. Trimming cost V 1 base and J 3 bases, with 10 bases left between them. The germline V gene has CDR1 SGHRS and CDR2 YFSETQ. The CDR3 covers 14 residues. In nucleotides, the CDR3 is TGCGCCAGCAGCTTGTCACCGGGATACACTGAAGCTTTCTTT. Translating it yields CASSLSPGYTEAFF.

CDR3 nucleotides: TGTGCCAGCAGCATGACTAGCGGGAGCTCCTACAATGAGCAGTTCTTC. Amino acid sequence: CASSMTSGSSYNEQFF. The V gene is TRBV7-6, the J gene TRBJ2-1; 12 bases line up with TRBD2. The germline V gene has CDR1 SGHVS and CDR2 FNYEAQ. The V and J ends lost 5 bases and 0 bases, in that order; junction bases with no gene match: 2. The CDR3 runs 16 residues. Variable domain in full (rest from reference TRBV7-6 and TRBJ2-1): GAGVSQSPRYKVTKRGQDVALRCDPISGHVSLYWYRQALGQGPEFLTYFNYEAQQDKSGLPNDRFSAERPEGSISTLTIQRTEQRDSAMYRCASSMTSGSSYNEQFFGPGTRLTVL.

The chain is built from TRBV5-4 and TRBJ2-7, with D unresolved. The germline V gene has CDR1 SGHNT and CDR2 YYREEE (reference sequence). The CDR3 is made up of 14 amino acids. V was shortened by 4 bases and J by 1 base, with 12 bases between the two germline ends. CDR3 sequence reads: CASSLTGSSYEQYF. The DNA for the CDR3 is TGTGCCAGCAGCCTGACTGGTTCTTCCTACGAGCAGTACTTC.

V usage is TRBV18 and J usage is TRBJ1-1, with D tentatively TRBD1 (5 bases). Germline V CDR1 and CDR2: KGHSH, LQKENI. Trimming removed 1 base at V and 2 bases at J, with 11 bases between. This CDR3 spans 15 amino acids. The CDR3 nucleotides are TGTGCCAGCTCACCACTTCCAGGGCACAACACTGAAGCTTTCTTT. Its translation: CASSPLPGHNTEAFF.

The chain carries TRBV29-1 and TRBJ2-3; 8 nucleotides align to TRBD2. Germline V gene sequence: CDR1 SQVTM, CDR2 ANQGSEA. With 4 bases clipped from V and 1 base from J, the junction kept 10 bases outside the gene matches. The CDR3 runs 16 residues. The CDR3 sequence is CSVARSAGDGTDTQYF. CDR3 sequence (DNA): TGCAGCGTTGCCCGGTCAGCGGGAGACGGCACAGATACGCAGTATTTT.

The CDR3 sequence is CASSLDWQETQYF. The CDR3 region has the DNA TGTGCCAGCAGCCTGGACTGGCAAGAGACCCAGTACTTC. The chain combines TRBV7-9 with TRBJ2-5; TRBD2 is a possible D gene (5 bases). CDR1 and CDR2 (germline): SEHNR, FQNEAQ (reference sequence). This CDR3 has 13 residues. V was cut by 5 bases and J by 2 bases, with 9 bases left in between.

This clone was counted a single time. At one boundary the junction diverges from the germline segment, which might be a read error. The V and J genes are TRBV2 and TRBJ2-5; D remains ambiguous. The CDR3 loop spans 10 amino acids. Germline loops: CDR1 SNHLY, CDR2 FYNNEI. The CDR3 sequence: CASTEETQYF. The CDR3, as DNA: TGTGCCAGCACTGAAGAGACCCAGTACTTC.

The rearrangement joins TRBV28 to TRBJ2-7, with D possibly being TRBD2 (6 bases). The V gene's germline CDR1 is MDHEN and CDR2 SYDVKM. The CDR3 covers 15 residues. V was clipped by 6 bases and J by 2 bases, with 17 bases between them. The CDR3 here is CASSCREPDPYEQYF. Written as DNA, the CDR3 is TGTGCCAGCAGCTGCCGGGAGCCTGACCCCTACGAGCAGTACTTC.

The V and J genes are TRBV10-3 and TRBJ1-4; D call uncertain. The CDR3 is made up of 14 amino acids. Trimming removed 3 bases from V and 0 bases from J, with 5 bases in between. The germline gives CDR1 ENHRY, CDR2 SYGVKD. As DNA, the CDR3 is TGTGCCATCAGTGATCTAGCAACTAATGAAAAACTGTTTTTT. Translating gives CAISDLATNEKLFF.

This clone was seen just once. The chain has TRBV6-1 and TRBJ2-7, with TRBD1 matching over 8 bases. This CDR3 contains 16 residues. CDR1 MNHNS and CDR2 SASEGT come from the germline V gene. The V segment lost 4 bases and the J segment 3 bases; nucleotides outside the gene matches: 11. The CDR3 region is CASSALAQGAVYEQYF. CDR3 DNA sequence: TGTGCCAGCAGTGCCCTGGCCCAGGGGGCTGTCTACGAGCAGTACTTC.

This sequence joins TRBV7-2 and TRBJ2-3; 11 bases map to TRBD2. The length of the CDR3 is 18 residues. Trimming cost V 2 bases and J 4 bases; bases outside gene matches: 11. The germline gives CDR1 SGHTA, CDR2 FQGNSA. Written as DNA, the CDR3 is TGTGCCAGCAGCTTAAAGGCTAGCGGGAGGATCGACGCAGATACGCAGTATTTT. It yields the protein CASSLKASGRIDADTQYF.

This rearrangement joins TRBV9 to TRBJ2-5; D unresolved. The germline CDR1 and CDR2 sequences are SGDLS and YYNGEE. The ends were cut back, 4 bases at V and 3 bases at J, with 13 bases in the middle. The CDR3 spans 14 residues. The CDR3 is CASSRGRAEETQYF. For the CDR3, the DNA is TGTGCCAGCAGCAGAGGTAGAGCAGAAGAGACCCAGTACTTC.

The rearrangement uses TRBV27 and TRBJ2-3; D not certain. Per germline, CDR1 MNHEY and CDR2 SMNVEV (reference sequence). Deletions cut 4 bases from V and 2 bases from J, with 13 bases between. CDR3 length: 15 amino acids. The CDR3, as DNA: TGTGCCAGCAGTTCCACTATACTATACACAGATACGCAGTATTTT. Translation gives CASSSTILYTDTQYF.

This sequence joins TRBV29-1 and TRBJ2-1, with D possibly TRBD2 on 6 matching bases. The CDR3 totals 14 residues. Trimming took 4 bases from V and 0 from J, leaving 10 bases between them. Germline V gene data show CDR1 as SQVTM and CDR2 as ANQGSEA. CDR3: CSVGSGGSYNEQFF. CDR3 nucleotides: TGCAGCGTTGGGTCCGGGGGCTCCTACAATGAGCAGTTCTTC.

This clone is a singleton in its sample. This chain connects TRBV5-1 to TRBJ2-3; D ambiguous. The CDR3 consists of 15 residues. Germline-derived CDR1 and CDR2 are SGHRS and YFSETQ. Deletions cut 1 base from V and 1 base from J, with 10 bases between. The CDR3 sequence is CASSLIGGGTDTQYF. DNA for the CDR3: TGCGCCAGCAGCTTGATCGGCGGAGGCACAGATACGCAGTATTTT. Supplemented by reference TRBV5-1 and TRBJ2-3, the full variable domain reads KAGVTQTPRYLIKTRGQQVTLSCSPISGHRSVSWYQQTPGQGLQFLFEYFSETQRNKGNFPGRFSGRQFSNSRSEMNVSTLELGDSALYLCASSLIGGGTDTQYFGPGTRLTVL.

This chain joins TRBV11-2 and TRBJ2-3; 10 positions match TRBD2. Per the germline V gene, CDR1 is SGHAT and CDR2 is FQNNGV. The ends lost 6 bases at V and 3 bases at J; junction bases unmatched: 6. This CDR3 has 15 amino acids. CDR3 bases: TGTGCCAGCAGGATAGCGGGAGGATGGACAGATACGCAGTATTTT. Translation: CASRIAGGWTDTQYF.

The CDR3 reads CASSLEVDSGYTF. Here the CDR3 DNA reads TGTGCCAGCAGCTTGGAGGTTGACTCCGGCTACACCTTC. The chain couples TRBV7-6 to TRBJ1-2, with D uncertain. The V end lost 3 bases, the J end lost 8 bases, and 13 bases lay between the germline ends. CDR3 size: 13 residues. From germline, CDR1 is SGHVS and CDR2 FNYEAQ.

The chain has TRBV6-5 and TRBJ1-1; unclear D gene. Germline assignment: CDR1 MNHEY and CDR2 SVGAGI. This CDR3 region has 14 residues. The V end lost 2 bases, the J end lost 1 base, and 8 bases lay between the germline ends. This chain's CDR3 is CASSYGVTNTEAFF. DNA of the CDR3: TGTGCCAGCAGTTACGGAGTGACGAACACTGAAGCTTTCTTT.

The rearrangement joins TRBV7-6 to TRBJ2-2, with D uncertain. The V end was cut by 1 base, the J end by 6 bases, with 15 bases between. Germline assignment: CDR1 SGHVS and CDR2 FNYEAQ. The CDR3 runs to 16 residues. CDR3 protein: CASSLDWALTAGELFF. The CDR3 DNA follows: TGTGCCAGCAGCTTAGATTGGGCACTTACCGCCGGGGAGCTGTTTTTT.

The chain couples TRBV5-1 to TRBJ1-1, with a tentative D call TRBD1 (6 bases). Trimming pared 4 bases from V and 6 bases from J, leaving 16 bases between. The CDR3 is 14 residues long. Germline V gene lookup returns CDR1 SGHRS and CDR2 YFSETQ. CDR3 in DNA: TGCGCCAGCAGCGCATACAGGGAATTGGCTGAAGCTTTCTTT. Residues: CASSAYRELAEAFF.